This T cell receptor (beta chain) was sequenced for a study of T cell responses to AZD1222 COVID-19 vaccine. With respect to this clone: Its target is not known.

TCRdb's table, derived via immunoSEQ multiplex PCR, lists solely in-frame clones and lacks some. The sample shows about 110,000 clones, approximately 86% of them seen only once. This CDR3 contains 13 residues. J lost 10 bases, V lost 6 bases, and 5 bases had no gene match. Germline V gene lookup returns CDR1 MGHDK and CDR2 SYGVNS. The study, taken as a whole, reports: Vaccine-associated CD4 TCRs spanned spike, dominant at 160-218 and 743-854. There were mostly white British donors and more females than males, and clonal diversity was possibly underestimated. Spike-specific TCR breadth and depth grew following two AZD1222 doses. The study sampled repertoires only after the peak T cell response.

This chain links TRBV25-1 with TRBJ1-4; 10 positions match TRBD1. This sequence was found in an adult in good health. This specimen was peripheral blood, taken on day 0 of AZD1222 vaccination. CDR3 bases: TGTGCCAGCAGAGCGACAGGGGGCGGAAAACTGTTTTTT. It is translated as CASRATGGGKLFF.